The sequence of this TCR beta chain was determined in a study of T cell repertoires in ileal Crohn's disease. Points from the study as a whole: Active smokers at surgery had more clonal expansions than non-smokers. Every patient over 26.8% clonality showed endoscopic recurrence. Compared with CD4 T cells, sorted CD8 cells carried more expanded clones.

The trim removed 1 base at V and 9 bases at J, leaving 0 bases unmatched. The CDR3 contains 14 residues. The germline V gene encodes CDR1 MNHNS and CDR2 SASEGT. As to this clone: Its antigen is currently unknown.

Clones were read by immunoSEQ multiplex PCR, and TCRdb kept only the in-frame ones, dropping some. The sample lists approximately 6,000 clones, roughly four fifths seen once, with more than 4% in the top ten. Sequenced material: ileal tissue. The origin of this receptor is an adult with Crohn's disease. The V and J genes are TRBV6-1 and TRBJ1-6; 10 bases are shared with TRBD1. Written as DNA, the CDR3 is TGTGCCAGCAGTGAAGGACAGGGGGCTTCACCCCTCCACTTT. It encodes CASSEGQGASPLHF.